This T cell receptor beta chain was captured in a study of T cell repertoires in cytomegalovirus infection. V was trimmed by 5 bases and J by 1 base, leaving 21 bases between them. Per germline, CDR1 LNHDA and CDR2 SQIVND (reference sequence). The CDR3 has 19 amino acids. As regards this clonotype: Its antigen remains unidentified.

TCRdb ran MiXCR on the reads and lists one entry per CDR3 protein. The sample shows around 800,000 distinct CDR3 sequences, approximately 32% of them seen only once. The material sequenced was cultured CD8+ T cells from PBMCs, taken from culture after CMV antigen stimulation. The clonotype originates from a human donor in good health (CMV status not recorded). Some clones in this sample may be carry-over from other donors' samples. This chain links TRBV19 with TRBJ2-6; D might be TRBD1 (5 bases). The CDR3 loop reads CASSSSSTDFLSGANVLTF. The CDR3 nucleotides read TGTGCCAGTAGTTCGTCTTCGACAGATTTTTTATCTGGGGCCAACGTCCTGACTTTC.